Presented here are 17 T cell receptor beta chains from one specimen sequenced in a study of cytomegalovirus exposure and HLA in healthy donors. Use of 60 Vbeta and 13 Jbeta primers characterized the PCR. Repertoires were generated with immunoSEQ multiplex PCR, while TCRdb's copy carries only in-frame clones and drops some. This repertoire shows roughly 160,000 clones, over 75% found once; its top ten account for 3.5% to 5%. Sequencing was done on a sample of PBMCs. These receptors all come from a man aged 35 to 55 in good health and CMV-seronegative.

This sequence joins TRBV7-2 and TRBJ1-4; TRBD1 is a possible D gene (6 bases). CDR1 SGHTA and CDR2 FQGNSA come from the germline V gene. Trimming removed 5 bases from V and 2 bases from J, with 9 bases in between. This CDR3 has 14 residues. DNA of the CDR3: TGTGCCAGCAGCGCGCAGGGGACTAATGAAAAACTGTTTTTT. It translates to CASSAQGTNEKLFF.

The chain joins TRBV6-5 to TRBJ2-1; the match to TRBD2 covers 8 bases. The J segment lost 12 bases and the V segment lost 5 bases, leaving 12 bases of the junction unmatched. CDR3 size: 14 residues. Germline V lookup: CDR1 MNHEY, CDR2 SVGAGI. CDR3 sequence: CASSPPGRGGGQFF. CDR3 DNA sequence: TGTGCCAGCAGTCCCCCCGGACGGGGGGGCGGGCAGTTCTTC.

The chain couples TRBV13 to TRBJ2-5; the D gene is possibly TRBD2 (6 bases). V lost 0 bases to trimming and J lost 2 bases, with 10 bases between them. Germline V gene data show CDR1 as PRHDT and CDR2 as FYEKMQ (reference sequence). The CDR3 runs 15 residues. This CDR3 reads CASSLGAGTQETQYF. In DNA form, the CDR3 reads TGTGCCAGCAGCTTAGGGGCAGGGACTCAAGAGACCCAGTACTTC. Looking up the rest from reference TRBV13 and TRBJ2-5 gives the full variable domain: AAGVIQSPRHLIKEKRETATLKCYPIPRHDTVYWYQQGPGQDPQFLISFYEKMQSDKGSIPDRFSAQQFSDYHSELNMSSLELGDSALYFCASSLGAGTQETQYFGPGTRLLVL.

The genes are TRBV2 and TRBJ2-7, with TRBD1 identical over 7 bases. Losses at the gene ends were 6 bases for V and 2 bases for J; bases not matched to a gene: 13. CDR1 SNHLY and CDR2 FYNNEI come from the germline V gene. The CDR3 runs 16 residues. CDR3 sequence: CASSQRSGGFTYEQYF. CDR3 DNA sequence: TGTGCCAGCAGCCAAAGGTCAGGGGGTTTTACCTACGAGCAGTACTTC.

This chain uses TRBV30 with TRBJ1-2, with TRBD1 matching 8 bases. Unmatched junction bases numbered 6, after V lost 5 bases and J lost 7 bases. CDR3 length: 12 residues. The germline V gene has CDR1 GTSNPN and CDR2 SVGIG (reference sequence). This chain's CDR3 is CAWALGTGGYTF. CDR3 nucleotide sequence: TGTGCCTGGGCCCTTGGGACAGGTGGCTACACCTTC.

This clone came up a few times. The chain recombines TRBV11-3 with TRBJ2-3; TRBD1 might be the D (6 bases). Germline V gives CDR1 SGHNT, CDR2 YENEEA. V lost 0 bases, J lost 11 bases, and 15 bases lay in between. This CDR3 has 14 residues. CDR3 loop: CASSLDPTGLVQYF. The CDR3 DNA follows: TGTGCCAGCAGCTTAGATCCGACAGGCCTCGTGCAGTATTTT.

The rearrangement joins TRBV29-1 to TRBJ2-1; 12 bases map to TRBD1. The CDR3 has 14 amino acids. Germline CDR1 and CDR2: SQVTM and ANQGSEA. V shed 5 bases, J shed 7 bases, and the junction held 6 bases outside the gene matches. The CDR3 sequence is CSVLPGQGANEQFF. DNA for the CDR3: TGCAGCGTTTTACCGGGACAGGGGGCAAATGAGCAGTTCTTC.

This chain's CDR3 is CARAWEYQPQHF. The CDR3, as DNA: TGCGCCAGGGCTTGGGAGTATCAGCCCCAGCATTTT. The chain recombines TRBV5-1 with TRBJ1-5, with D unresolved. V shed 8 bases and J shed 5 bases, with 11 bases lying between them. Per germline, CDR1 SGHRS and CDR2 YFSETQ. CDR3 length equals 12 residues.

The gene calls are TRBV28 and TRBJ2-2, with 9 bases identical to TRBD1. Germline CDR1 reads MDHEN; CDR2 reads SYDVKM. V lost 1 base to trimming and J lost 4 bases; unmatched junction nucleotides: 7. This CDR3 comprises 17 residues. CDR3 coding DNA: TGTGCCAGCAGTTTATCGGGACAGGGAATAGGCACCGGGGAGCTGTTTTTT. Translation: CASSLSGQGIGTGELFF.

Written as DNA, the CDR3 is TGTGCCAGCAGCTTTAAAATGAACACTGAAGCTTTCTTT. It codes for CASSFKMNTEAFF. The genes are TRBV5-5 and TRBJ1-1; D gene unclear. Germline CDR1 SGHKS, CDR2 YYEKEE (reference sequence). Trimming cost V 2 bases and J 0 bases, with 5 bases left between them. The CDR3 contains 13 residues.

The chain employs TRBV14 and TRBJ2-3, with D tentatively TRBD2 (6 bases). From germline, CDR1 is SGHDN and CDR2 FVKESK. The V gene lost 0 bases and the J gene lost 2 bases, with 15 bases spanning the gap. The CDR3 runs to 17 residues. In nucleotides, the CDR3 is TGTGCCAGCAGCCAAGAGCGGGGTGTTTTGGACACAGATACGCAGTATTTT. It translates to CASSQERGVLDTDTQYF.

V usage is TRBV4-1 and J usage is TRBJ2-7, with TRBD1 identical over 10 bases. Germline V gene data show CDR1 as MGHRA and CDR2 as YSYEKL. This CDR3 region has 16 residues. V lost 1 base and J lost 1; bases outside the gene matches: 4. The CDR3, as DNA: TGCGCCAGCAGCCAAGGACAGGGGGCCCCTTCCTACGAGCAGTACTTC. This translates into CASSQGQGAPSYEQYF.

The chain combines TRBV1 with TRBJ2-7; TRBD2, the D gene given by the table, was not confirmed from the DNA. TRBV1 is a pseudogene segment. The CDR3 is 20 amino acids. CDR3 in amino acids: CTSSQDLSSDSHSSTYEQYF. The DNA for the CDR3 is TGCACCAGCAGCCAAGACCTCAGTTCCGACTCCCATTCCTCTACCTACGAGCAGTACTTC.

This clone was seen a few times. V and J are TRBV7-9 and TRBJ1-1; D is unclear. The V gene's germline CDR1 is SEHNR and CDR2 FQNEAQ (reference sequence). The ends were cut back, 2 bases at V and 1 base at J, with 2 bases in the middle. This CDR3 region has 12 residues. CDR3 DNA sequence: TGTGCCAGCAGCTTACAGAACACTGAAGCTTTCTTT. Translated: CASSLQNTEAFF.

Written as DNA, the CDR3 is TGTGCCAGCAGTCCGACAGGGCGGGAGACCCAGTACTTC. Translated: CASSPTGRETQYF. This sequence joins TRBV6-5 and TRBJ2-5; TRBD1 matches 7 bases. The length of the CDR3 is 13 residues. Germline V gene data show CDR1 as MNHEY and CDR2 as SVGAGI. V lost 5 bases and J lost 5; bases outside the gene matches: 5.

The V and J genes are TRBV12-5 and TRBJ2-5; D not certain. Germline V lookup: CDR1 LGHNT, CDR2 FRNRAP. The V gene lost 6 bases and the J gene lost 0 bases, with 11 bases spanning the gap. This CDR3 has 14 amino acids. CDR3 coding DNA: TGTGCTAGTGGCACCGCGGCTTACCAAGAGACCCAGTACTTC. It is translated as CASGTAAYQETQYF.

This clone was found once. The J gene is TRBJ2-1, the V gene TRBV13; TRBD2 aligns across 10 bases. The CDR3 extends over 16 amino acids. Germline V lookup: CDR1 PRHDT, CDR2 FYEKMQ (reference sequence). Losses at the gene ends were 5 bases for V and 7 bases for J; bases not matched to a gene: 11. CDR3 DNA: TGTGCCAGCAGCCGGACTAGCGGTGATGTGGGGAATGAGCAGTTCTTC. Amino acids: CASSRTSGDVGNEQFF.